These T cell receptor beta chains were read from a single sample in a study of blood T cell repertoires in COVID-19. Using immunoSEQ multiplex PCR, the repertoire was profiled, and TCRdb retains in-frame clones only, with some absent. The data hold 65,000 or so clones, with 72% observed a single time. Specimen: PBMCs or T cells enriched from blood (not recorded which). These receptors all stem from a woman aged 60-70 years who had been exposed to COVID-19. CDR3s include the opening cysteine and the closing phenylalanine or tryptophan. A D gene is named only where the DNA matches it firmly. Clone size appears in some rows only: once, few, many, or a class for an expanded clone.

D gene: TRBD2
J gene: TRBJ2-3
V gene: TRBV7-9
clone size: .
CDR3 protein: CASSLRETSGVEGDTQYF
CDR3 DNA: TGTGCCAGCAGCCTAAGAGAGACTAGCGGGGTCGAGGGAGATACGCAGTATTTT

D gene: .
J gene: TRBJ1-1
V gene: TRBV29-1
clone size: .
CDR3 protein: CSARSGEYTEAFF
CDR3 DNA: TGCAGCGCACGATCGGGGGAATACACTGAAGCTTTCTTT

D gene: TRBD1
J gene: TRBJ2-3
V gene: TRBV5-1
clone size: .
CDR3 protein: CASSLGIGTGFVSTDTQYF
CDR3 DNA: TGCGCCAGCAGCTTGGGGATCGGGACAGGGTTTGTGAGCACAGATACGCAGTATTTT

D gene: .
J gene: TRBJ2-7
V gene: TRBV28
clone size: once
CDR3 protein: CASSQPVLGSYEQYF
CDR3 DNA: TGTGCCAGCAGTCAACCGGTGCTGGGCAGCTACGAGCAGTACTTC

D gene: .
J gene: TRBJ2-5
V gene: TRBV2
clone size: once
CDR3 protein: CASSVSGYLETQYF
CDR3 DNA: TGTGCCAGCAGTGTCTCGGGGTACCTGGAGACCCAGTACTTC

D gene: TRBD1
J gene: TRBJ1-1
V gene: TRBV25-1
clone size: .
CDR3 protein: CASGGQGTEAFF
CDR3 DNA: TGTGCCAGCGGAGGACAGGGCACTGAAGCTTTCTTT

D gene: TRBD2
J gene: TRBJ2-1
V gene: TRBV19
clone size: hyperexpanded
CDR3 protein: CASSLIPGLVDSYNEQFF
CDR3 DNA: TGTGCCAGTAGTCTAATACCGGGACTAGTTGACTCCTACAATGAGCAGTTCTTC

D gene: .
J gene: TRBJ1-4
V gene: TRBV27
clone size: .
CDR3 protein: CASSFLGARGEKLFF
CDR3 DNA: TGTGCCAGCAGTTTTCTGGGGGCAAGGGGTGAAAAACTGTTTTTT

D gene: TRBD2
J gene: TRBJ2-3
V gene: TRBV28
clone size: .
CDR3 protein: CASSTGREVRQYF
CDR3 DNA: TGTGCCAGCAGTACAGGGCGGGAGGTTAGGCAGTATTTT

D gene: .
J gene: TRBJ1-4
V gene: TRBV10-3
clone size: .
CDR3 protein: CAISEDGGDFEKLFF
CDR3 DNA: TGTGCCATCAGTGAAGATGGAGGGGATTTTGAAAAACTGTTTTTT

D gene: TRBD2
J gene: TRBJ2-1
V gene: TRBV27
clone size: many
CDR3 protein: CASSLSPSGYNEQFF
CDR3 DNA: TGTGCCAGCAGTTTATCCCCTAGCGGCTACAATGAGCAGTTCTTC

D gene: .
J gene: TRBJ1-2
V gene: TRBV19
clone size: .
CDR3 protein: CASSAPGRGGYGYTF
CDR3 DNA: TGTGCCAGTAGTGCCCCCGGTCGGGGAGGCTATGGCTACACCTTC

D gene: .
J gene: TRBJ1-1
V gene: TRBV7-2
clone size: .
CDR3 protein: CASSERKNTEAFF
CDR3 DNA: TGTGCCAGCAGCGAGCGTAAGAACACTGAAGCTTTCTTT

D gene: .
J gene: TRBJ2-2
V gene: TRBV6-5
clone size: .
CDR3 protein: CASQQGDTGELFF
CDR3 DNA: TGTGCCAGCCAACAGGGTGACACCGGGGAGCTGTTTTTT

D gene: .
J gene: TRBJ1-5
V gene: TRBV28
clone size: .
CDR3 protein: CASSSTEPQPQHF
CDR3 DNA: TGTGCCAGCAGTTCGACGGAGCCTCAGCCCCAGCATTTT

D gene: TRBD2
J gene: TRBJ2-2
V gene: TRBV10-2
clone size: .
CDR3 protein: CASISGLAGFTGELFF
CDR3 DNA: TGCGCCAGCATTTCGGGACTAGCGGGTTTCACCGGGGAGCTGTTTTTT

D gene: .
J gene: TRBJ2-7
V gene: TRBV28
clone size: few
CDR3 protein: CASSRDITYEQYF
CDR3 DNA: TGTGCCAGCAGCCGGGACATTACCTACGAGCAGTACTTC

D gene: TRBD2
J gene: TRBJ2-7
V gene: TRBV6-2/TRBV6-3
clone size: .
CDR3 protein: CASSFGGSSYEQYF
CDR3 DNA: TGTGCCAGCAGTTTTGGCGGGAGCTCCTACGAGCAGTACTTC

D gene: .
J gene: TRBJ1-6
V gene: TRBV28
clone size: many
CDR3 protein: CASSLGPGGGSPLHF
CDR3 DNA: TGTGCCAGCAGTTTAGGGCCAGGAGGAGGCTCACCCCTCCACTTT

D gene: .
J gene: TRBJ2-3
V gene: TRBV20-1
clone size: .
CDR3 protein: CSASLGGTDTQYF
CDR3 DNA: TGCAGTGCTAGTCTCGGGGGCACAGATACGCAGTATTTT

D gene: .
J gene: TRBJ2-3
V gene: TRBV28
clone size: .
CDR3 protein: CASSLHPSADTQYF
CDR3 DNA: TGTGCCAGCAGTTTACACCCCAGCGCAGATACGCAGTATTTT

D gene: .
J gene: TRBJ2-7
V gene: TRBV10-3
clone size: .
CDR3 protein: CAITGGGSYEQYF
CDR3 DNA: TGTGCCATTACCGGAGGGGGCTCTTACGAGCAGTACTTC

D gene: .
J gene: TRBJ1-2
V gene: TRBV12-2
clone size: .
CDR3 protein: CASRLRQTEGYTF
CDR3 DNA: TGTGCAAGTCGCTTGAGACAGACAGAAGGCTACACCTTC

D gene: TRBD1
J gene: TRBJ1-1
V gene: TRBV7-3
clone size: .
CDR3 protein: CASSLTGASTEAFF
CDR3 DNA: TGTGCCAGCAGCTTGACAGGGGCATCCACTGAAGCTTTCTTT

D gene: TRBD1
J gene: TRBJ1-2
V gene: TRBV2
clone size: .
CDR3 protein: CASSESIGTGFNYGYTF
CDR3 DNA: TGTGCCAGCAGTGAATCAATCGGGACAGGATTTAACTATGGCTACACCTTC

D gene: .
J gene: TRBJ1-2
V gene: TRBV7-9
clone size: once
CDR3 protein: CASSLAAGNGYTF
CDR3 DNA: TGTGCCAGCAGCTTAGCTGCGGGGAATGGCTACACCTTC

D gene: TRBD2
J gene: TRBJ2-7
V gene: TRBV6-2/TRBV6-3
clone size: .
CDR3 protein: CASSYGWRAAAGRELNEQYF
CDR3 DNA: TGTGCCAGCAGTTACGGGTGGCGCGCTGCCGCCGGGCGGGAGTTAAACGAGCAGTACTTC

D gene: .
J gene: TRBJ1-2
V gene: TRBV16
clone size: .
CDR3 protein: CASSHYRVVALYGYTF
CDR3 DNA: TGTGCCAGCAGCCATTACAGGGTTGTTGCTCTTTATGGCTACACCTTC

D gene: .
J gene: TRBJ1-3
V gene: TRBV5-1
clone size: .
CDR3 protein: CASSLVIPGDPTGNTIYF
CDR3 DNA: TGCGCCAGCAGCTTGGTAATTCCGGGGGACCCGACTGGAAACACCATATATTTT

D gene: TRBD2
J gene: TRBJ2-1
V gene: TRBV12-5
clone size: .
CDR3 protein: CASGPHGGVDEQFF
CDR3 DNA: TGTGCTAGTGGTCCCCACGGGGGGGTAGATGAGCAGTTCTTC

D gene: .
J gene: TRBJ1-6
V gene: TRBV15
clone size: .
CDR3 protein: CATSRGRNSPLHF
CDR3 DNA: TGTGCCACCAGCAGAGGGAGAAATTCACCCCTCCACTTT

D gene: TRBD1
J gene: TRBJ1-1
V gene: TRBV2
clone size: .
CDR3 protein: CASRSRQGTEAFF
CDR3 DNA: TGTGCCAGCAGAAGCCGACAGGGGACTGAAGCTTTCTTT

D gene: TRBD2
J gene: TRBJ2-1
V gene: TRBV28
clone size: few
CDR3 protein: CASSYLTSGGNEQFF
CDR3 DNA: TGTGCCAGCAGTTACTTAACTAGCGGGGGGAATGAGCAGTTCTTC

D gene: .
J gene: TRBJ1-5
V gene: TRBV7-2
clone size: .
CDR3 protein: CASSTHHGGVPQHF
CDR3 DNA: TGTGCCAGCAGCACGCACCACGGCGGTGTGCCCCAGCATTTT

D gene: TRBD2
J gene: TRBJ2-1
V gene: TRBV28
clone size: .
CDR3 protein: CASRPGLAGGEQFF
CDR3 DNA: TGTGCCAGCAGGCCGGGACTAGCGGGAGGTGAGCAGTTCTTC

D gene: .
J gene: TRBJ2-3
V gene: TRBV9
clone size: .
CDR3 protein: CASSVEGLFTDTQYF
CDR3 DNA: TGTGCCAGCAGCGTAGAGGGACTTTTCACAGATACGCAGTATTTT

D gene: .
J gene: TRBJ2-7
V gene: TRBV28
clone size: .
CDR3 protein: CASRQLYEQYF
CDR3 DNA: TGTGCCAGCAGGCAACTCTACGAGCAGTACTTC

D gene: .
J gene: TRBJ1-6
V gene: TRBV4-3
clone size: .
CDR3 protein: CASSQDRGGNSPLHF
CDR3 DNA: TGCGCCAGCAGCCAAGACAGGGGCGGTAATTCACCCCTCCACTTT

D gene: .
J gene: TRBJ2-7
V gene: TRBV30
clone size: .
CDR3 protein: CAWRPTGPEQYF
CDR3 DNA: TGTGCCTGGAGGCCCACAGGGCCCGAGCAGTACTTC

D gene: TRBD1
J gene: TRBJ2-7
V gene: TRBV27
clone size: .
CDR3 protein: CASRGQGSYEQYF
CDR3 DNA: TGTGCCAGCAGGGGACAGGGCTCCTACGAGCAGTACTTC